These 8 T cell receptor beta chains were all obtained from the same sample, sequenced in a study of blood T cells in healthy people across ages (dated by TCRdb to between 2015 and 2016). Library prep was done by 5' RACE. The sample was run on an Illumina HiSeq 2500. The second PCR ran for roughly 7 to 11 cycles and used a J-beta primer mix along with a sample-barcoded 5' primer. TCRdb cleaned the public reads at Q25 with fastp, built clones with MiXCR and kept in-frame beta chains. Rows with one shared CDR3 protein collapse into an entry with the most common genes and DNA. The sample has some 900,000 distinct CDR3 sequences on record, about 48% of them singletons. Clones ranked in the top ten supply 13% of the sample. The sequenced sample was blood. These receptor sequences come from a man aged 25-45 years in good health.

This clonotype was observed a few times. The rearrangement uses TRBV28 and TRBJ2-4, with D unclear. The germline gives CDR1 MDHEN, CDR2 SYDVKM. The length of the CDR3 is 14 residues. With 2 bases removed from V and 0 bases from J, the gap between germline ends came to 5 bases. The CDR3 DNA sequence: TGTGCCAGCAGTTTAGACCTAGCCAAAAACATTCAGTACTTC. It specifies CASSLDLAKNIQYF.

This clonotype turned up a few times. The chain employs TRBV6-4 and TRBJ1-1; D is possibly TRBD1 (6 bases). Trimming removed 6 bases at V and 9 bases at J, with 14 bases between. Germline assignment: CDR1 MRHNA and CDR2 SNTAGT. The CDR3 totals 12 residues. CDR3 in DNA: TGTGCCAGCAGCGGGCCAGGGACAAAAGCTTTCTTT. Encoded protein: CASSGPGTKAFF.

The chain has TRBV7-2 and TRBJ2-1, with no clear D. Germline-derived CDR1 and CDR2 are SGHTA and FQGNSA. The V and J ends lost 5 bases and 9 bases respectively, with 14 bases between them. This CDR3 is 13 amino acids long. CDR3 loop: CASSGEGQREQFF. In DNA, the CDR3 is TGTGCCAGCAGCGGAGAAGGTCAGCGTGAGCAGTTCTTC.

This clonotype showed up just a few times. The chain joins TRBV5-4 to TRBJ1-2; 8 positions match TRBD1. The CDR3 is 13 residues long. With 5 bases clipped from V and 4 bases from J, the junction kept 4 bases outside the gene matches. The germline gives CDR1 SGHNT, CDR2 YYREEE (reference sequence). This chain's CDR3 is CASRGQEFYGYTF. The CDR3 DNA follows: TGTGCCAGCAGGGGACAGGAGTTCTATGGCTACACCTTC.

This chain connects TRBV5-1 to TRBJ2-5; 7 bases match TRBD1. The J call is doubtful: the DNA matches TRBJ2-7 better. Germline-derived CDR1 and CDR2 are SGHRS and YFSETQ. The CDR3 contains 14 residues. CDR3 DNA sequence: TGCGCCAGCAACATAGGGGGCGCGGTGTACGAGCAGTACTTC. It encodes CASNIGGAVYEQYF.

Turning to this clonotype: An end of the junction differs from the germline gene, which may be a read error. This chain uses TRBV7-6 with TRBJ2-7; D ambiguous. Per the germline V gene, CDR1 is SGHVS and CDR2 is FNYEAQ. This CDR3 has 15 amino acids. The CDR3 loop reads CASSLAPTPSYEQYF. DNA of the CDR3: TGTGCCAGCAGCTTAGCCCCGACACCCTCCTACGAACAGTACTTC.

Details on this clonotype: The junction departs from the called germline gene at one end, perhaps through a read error. The chain has TRBV5-6 and TRBJ2-1; TRBD1 matches at 9 bases. The CDR3 is 16 residues long. The germline CDR1 and CDR2 sequences are SGHDT and YYEEEE. The CDR3 DNA reads as TGCGCCAGCAGCGCGGACAGGGGCGCAACTTACAATGGGCAGTTCTTC. This encodes CASSADRGATYNGQFF. Supplemented by reference TRBV5-6 and TRBJ2-1, the full variable domain reads DAGVTQSPTHLIKTRGQQVTLRCSPKSGHDTVSWYQQALGQGPQFIFQYYEEEERQRGNFPDRFSGHQFPNYSSELNVNALLLGDSALYLCASSADRGATYNGQFFGPGTRLTVL.

As for this clonotype: This may arise from a read error, as a much more abundant clone is one base away. The V call is TRBV6-5, the J call TRBJ2-5, with 8 positions matching TRBD1. Germline-derived CDR1 and CDR2 are MNHEY and SVGAGI. Trimming at V came to 5 bases and at J to 8 bases, leaving 7 bases not matched to a gene. The CDR3 contains 13 residues. CDR3 sequence reads: CASSAQGQDTQYF. The CDR3, as DNA: TGTGCCAGCAGTGCCCAGGGACAGGACACCCAGTACTTC.